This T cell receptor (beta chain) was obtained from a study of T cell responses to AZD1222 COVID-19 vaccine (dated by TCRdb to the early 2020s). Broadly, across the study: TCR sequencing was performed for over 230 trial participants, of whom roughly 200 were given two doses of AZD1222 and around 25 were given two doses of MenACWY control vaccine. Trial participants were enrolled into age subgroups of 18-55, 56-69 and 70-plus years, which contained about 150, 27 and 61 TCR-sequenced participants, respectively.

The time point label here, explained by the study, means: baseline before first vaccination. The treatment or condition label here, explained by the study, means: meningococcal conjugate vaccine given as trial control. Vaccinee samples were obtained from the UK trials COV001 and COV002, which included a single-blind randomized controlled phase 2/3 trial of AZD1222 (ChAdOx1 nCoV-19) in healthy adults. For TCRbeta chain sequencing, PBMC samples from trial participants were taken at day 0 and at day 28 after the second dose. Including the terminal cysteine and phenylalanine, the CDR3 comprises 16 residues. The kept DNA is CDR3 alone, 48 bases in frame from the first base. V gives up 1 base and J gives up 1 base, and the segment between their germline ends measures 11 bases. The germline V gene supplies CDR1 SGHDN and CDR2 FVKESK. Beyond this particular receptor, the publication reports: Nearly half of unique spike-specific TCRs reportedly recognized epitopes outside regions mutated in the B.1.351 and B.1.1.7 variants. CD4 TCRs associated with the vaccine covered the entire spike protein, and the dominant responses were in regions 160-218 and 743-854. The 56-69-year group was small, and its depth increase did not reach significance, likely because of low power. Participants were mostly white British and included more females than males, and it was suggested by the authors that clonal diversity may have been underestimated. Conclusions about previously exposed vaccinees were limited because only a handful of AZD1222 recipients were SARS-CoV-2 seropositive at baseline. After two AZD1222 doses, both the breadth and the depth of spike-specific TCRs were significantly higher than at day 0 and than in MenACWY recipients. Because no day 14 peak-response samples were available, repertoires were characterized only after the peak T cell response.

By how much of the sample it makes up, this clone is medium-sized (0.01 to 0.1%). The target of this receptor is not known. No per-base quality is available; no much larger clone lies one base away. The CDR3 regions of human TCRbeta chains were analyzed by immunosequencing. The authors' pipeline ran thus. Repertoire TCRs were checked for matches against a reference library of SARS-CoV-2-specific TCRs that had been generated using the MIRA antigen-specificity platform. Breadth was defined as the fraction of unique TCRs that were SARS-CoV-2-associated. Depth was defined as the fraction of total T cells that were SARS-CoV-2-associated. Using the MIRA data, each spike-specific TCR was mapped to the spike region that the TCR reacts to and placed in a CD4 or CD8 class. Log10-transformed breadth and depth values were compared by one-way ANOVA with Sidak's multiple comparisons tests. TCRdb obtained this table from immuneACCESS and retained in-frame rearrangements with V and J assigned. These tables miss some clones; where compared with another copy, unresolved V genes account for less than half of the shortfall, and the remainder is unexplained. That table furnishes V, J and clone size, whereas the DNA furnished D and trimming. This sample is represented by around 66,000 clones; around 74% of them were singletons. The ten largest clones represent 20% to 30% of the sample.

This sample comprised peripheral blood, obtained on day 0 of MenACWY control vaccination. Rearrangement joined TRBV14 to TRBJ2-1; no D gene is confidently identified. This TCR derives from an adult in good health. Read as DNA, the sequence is TGTGCCAGCAGCCAAGTGGGTTGGGGATCCTACAATGAGCAGTTCTTC. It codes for CASSQVGWGSYNEQFF.